These 11 T cell receptor beta chains were sequenced from one sample in a study of response to subunit inactivated influenza vaccine. TCRdb ran MiXCR on the RT-PCR reads and lists one entry per CDR3 protein. The data show about 780,000 distinct CDR3 sequences, about a fifth seen once. The input for sequencing was PBMCs from blood, taken less than 6 days after vaccination. These receptors were collected from a man between 45 and 60 years old who received an inactivated influenza vaccine.

This sequence joins TRBV4-3 and TRBJ2-1, with D possibly being TRBD2 (5 bases). V shed 1 base and J shed 0 bases, with 13 bases lying between them. CDR3 length: 17 residues. Germline V gene sequence: CDR1 LGHNA, CDR2 YSLEER. CDR3 DNA: TGCGCCAGCAGCCAAGTTCCGGACTCTAGCTCCTACAATGAGCAGTTCTTC. Translated, it gives CASSQVPDSSSYNEQFF.

This clonotype was picked up many times. This chain joins TRBV20-1 and TRBJ2-2, with 7 bases matching TRBD1. The CDR3 runs to 14 residues. Germline V gene lookup returns CDR1 DFQATT and CDR2 SNEGSKA (reference sequence). Losses at the gene ends were 3 bases for V and 5 bases for J; bases not matched to a gene: 6. The CDR3 sequence: CSASKTGQTGELFF. The CDR3, as DNA: TGCAGTGCTAGTAAGACGGGACAGACCGGGGAGCTGTTTTTT.

The table lists this clonotype with a few counts. A single base separates this from a much larger clone, so it may be a read error. CDR3 DNA sequence: TGTGCCAGCAGCAAAAGGGCAGATACGCAGTATTTT. It specifies CASSKRADTQYF. The chain recombines TRBV6-2 or TRBV6-3 with TRBJ2-3, with D uncertain. Germline CDR1 is MNHEY and CDR2 is SVGEGT. The V end was cut by 6 bases, the J end by 4 bases, with 8 bases between. The CDR3 length is 12 residues.

At least ten counts were recorded for this clonotype. The V call is TRBV7-2, the J call TRBJ2-1; D might be TRBD2 (5 bases). Trimming shortened V by 1 base and J by 9 bases, and 10 bases separated the two germline ends. This CDR3 region has 13 residues. Germline CDR1 and CDR2: SGHTA and FQGNSA. CDR3 loop: CASSLVMEAEQFF. The CDR3 coding sequence is TGTGCCAGCAGCTTAGTAATGGAGGCTGAGCAGTTCTTC. Supplemented by reference TRBV7-2 and TRBJ2-1, the full variable domain reads GAGVSQSPSNKVTEKGKDVELRCDPISGHTALYWYRQSLGQGLEFLIYFQGNSAPDKSGLPSDRFSAERTGGSVSTLTIQRTQQEDSAVYLCASSLVMEAEQFFGPGTRLTVL.

This clonotype has a handful of counts. V is TRBV12-3 or TRBV12-4 and J is TRBJ2-5; D gene ambiguous. The CDR3 loop spans 13 amino acids. The ends were cut back, 6 bases at V and 4 bases at J, with 12 bases in the middle. CDR3 sequence: CASSRGLGETQYF. The CDR3 coding sequence is TGTGCCAGCAGCCGCGGCCTGGGAGAGACCCAGTACTTC.

V gene TRBV20-1 combines with J gene TRBJ2-7; D might be TRBD2 (5 bases). CDR3 length equals 12 residues. Trimming took 6 bases from V and 4 from J, leaving 13 bases between them. CDR1 and CDR2 from the germline V gene are DFQATT and SNEGSKA (reference sequence). As DNA, the CDR3 is TGCAGTGCCAAGACCCCGGGATACGAGCAGTACTTC. Encoded protein: CSAKTPGYEQYF.

About this clonotype itself: Compared with germline, one end of the junction differs, possibly owing to a read error. The rearrangement links TRBV7-9 to TRBJ1-6; perhaps TRBD1 as D (6 bases). The CDR3 length is 15 residues. Germline loops: CDR1 SEHNR, CDR2 FQNEAQ (reference sequence). The CDR3 nucleotides are TGTGCCACCAGCTTGGAGACAGGAGGGGATTCACCCCTCCACTTT. This translates into CATSLETGGDSPLHF.

This clonotype was counted a few times. V is TRBV20-1 and J is TRBJ2-7; D call uncertain. The CDR3 length is 12 residues. Germline assignment: CDR1 DFQATT and CDR2 SNEGSKA (reference sequence). The V end lost 6 bases, the J end lost 0 bases, and 9 bases lay between the germline ends. CDR3 sequence reads: CSAVVSSYEQYF. The DNA for the CDR3 is TGCAGTGCCGTCGTTAGCTCCTACGAGCAGTACTTC.

This sequence joins TRBV6-2 or TRBV6-3 and TRBJ2-7; D remains ambiguous. V dropped 6 bases and J dropped 4 bases, with 16 bases sitting between them. The CDR3 has 14 amino acids. CDR1 and CDR2 (germline): MNHEY, SVGEGT. CDR3 protein: CASRGNPVIYEQYF. The CDR3, as DNA: TGTGCCAGCAGGGGGAACCCTGTAATTTACGAGCAGTACTTC.

This clonotype was seen a few times. This chain joins TRBV7-8 and TRBJ2-1; D perhaps matches TRBD1 (6 bases). CDR1 SGHVS and CDR2 FQNEAQ come from the germline V gene. The CDR3 is 16 amino acids. The V end lost 7 bases, the J end lost 3 bases, and 19 bases lay between the germline ends. DNA for the CDR3: TGTGCCAGCACCCCAGGGACGGGACAAAACTACAATGAGCAGTTCTTC. Translating it yields CASTPGTGQNYNEQFF. Combining the CDR3 with reference TRBV7-8 and TRBJ2-1 gives the whole variable domain GAGVSQSPRYKVAKRGQDVALRCDPISGHVSLFWYQQALGQGPEFLTYFQNEAQLDKSGLPSDRFFAERPEGSVSTLKIQRTQQEDSAVYLCASTPGTGQNYNEQFFGPGTRLTVL.

The chain links TRBV7-8 to TRBJ2-2; TRBD1 or TRBD2 may be the D gene (6 bases each). The CDR3 totals 17 residues. Trimming shortened V by 0 bases and J by 0 bases, and 11 bases separated the two germline ends. Germline lookup yields CDR1 SGHVS and CDR2 FQNEAQ. The CDR3 DNA sequence: TGTGCCAGCAGCTTAGCCGGGGGACACCCGAACACCGGGGAGCTGTTTTTT. Translating gives CASSLAGGHPNTGELFF.